This T cell receptor (beta chain) was retrieved from a study of blood T cell repertoires in COVID-19. Turning to the study itself: Whether acute or convalescent, the COVID-19 samples came from the United States, Italy and Spain.

Only in-frame clones appear in the TCRdb table, and some are missing; sequencing was by immunoSEQ multiplex PCR. The sample lists 30,000 to 35,000 clones; 83% were seen once. The TCR was taken from a man over 45 with acute or convalescent COVID-19. Specimen: peripheral blood.

The DNA of the CDR3 is TGCGCCAGCAGCCAAGGGGCAGGGGGCCTTCAGGGCAATCAGCCCCAGCATTTT. This sequence encodes CASSQGAGGLQGNQPQHF. The V and J genes are TRBV4-1 and TRBJ1-5; 8 bases are a match to TRBD1. Germline V gene sequence: CDR1 MGHRA, CDR2 YSYEKL. The CDR3 contains 18 residues. With 1 base clipped from V and 2 bases from J, the junction kept 10 bases outside the gene matches.